This T cell receptor (beta chain) emerged from a study of blood T cells in healthy people across ages (dated by TCRdb to the mid-2010s). The study in broad terms: In model experiments, template switching captured roughly one uniquely barcoded TCR beta cDNA molecule for every two T cells. The study measured age-related changes in TCR beta repertoire diversity using deep sequencing normalized with unique cDNA molecular identifiers. Donors of different ages were randomly distributed across sequencing lanes to avoid experimental bias. The donors were divided into four age groups: young (average about 16 years), middle-aged (approximately 42), aged (about 56) and long-lived (about 79). Using the same blood draw, the study looked at two additional independent replicas of 1 million unique cDNA reads for two donors, one aged 18 to 30 and the other aged 80 or older.

This clonotype was recorded many times. There is no known antigen for this receptor. It has no much larger one-base neighbor in the sample; base qualities were not kept. The germline V gene supplies CDR1 LGHNA and CDR2 YSLEER. Trimming takes 0 bases from V and 7 bases from J, and the germline ends sit 13 bases apart. The CDR3 spans 15 residues, from the cysteine through the phenylalanine. The sequence is cut down to CDR3 DNA, 45 bases in frame from base 1. The library was produced with 5' RACE. Sequencing relied on an Illumina HiSeq 2500. A second 7 to 11 cycle PCR used a sample-barcoded 5' primer and a J-beta primer mix. A template-switch 5' adaptor carrying 12 random nucleotides introduced a unique molecular identifier onto each TCR beta cDNA molecule. At least 2.5 million CDR3-containing paired-end reads were obtained from each sample. All of the RNA was converted into first-strand cDNA using the Mint cDNA synthesis kit, with a TRBC-specific oligonucleotide serving as the primer. All cDNA was treated with uracil-DNA glycosylase and then went through a first 18-cycle PCR with the universal primers M1SS and BC2_uni_R. The source study handled its data this way. Normalization of each sample was performed by random selection of 1 million high-quality reads, each carrying a distinct molecular identifier. Reads sharing molecular identifiers were discarded rather than binned into consensus sequences. MiTCR, run with a Q25 quality threshold and the strictest error-elimination algorithm, handled CDR3 identification, clonotype clustering and error correction. A nonparametric unseen species model with Euler transformation was used to estimate lower-bound total TCR beta diversity. TCRdb's own reprocessing of the public reads used fastp at Q25 and MiXCR and kept productive beta chains. All rows with the same CDR3 protein become a single entry with the most common DNA and genes. The V and J calls come from TCRdb's annotation, not from the publication. Recorded for this sample are some 790,000 distinct CDR3 sequences; 25% to 30% of them occurred a single time. The top ten hold 15% to 20% of the sample.

What the authors observed across the whole study: Observed TCR beta diversity per million T cells fell roughly linearly with age, and a significant reduction was already apparent by age roughly 41. Bulk unsorted PBMC profiling prevented conclusive comparison of naive and antigen-experienced compartments. Compared with the aged group, the long-lived group had more naive CD4+ T cells, fewer expanded clones and increased TCR diversity, suggesting age selection. Total diversity estimates from one million sequenced T cells were considered lower bounds and underestimates. The CMV infection status of donors was not known, potentially confounding age-related changes in expanded clonotypes. There was a strong correlation between observed TCR beta diversity and the percentage of naive T cells measured by flow cytometry.

Systemically healthy Caucasian individuals from Russia, approximately 39 in total and aged about 6 to 95 years, were included as donors. Each donor gave around 9.9 milliliters of peripheral blood, collected into EDTA-treated Vacutainer tubes. Ficoll-Paque density-gradient centrifugation was used to isolate PBMCs, with at least 7 million obtained per sample. Trizol reagent was used to extract total RNA from the PBMCs, yielding at least 6 micrograms per sample. For every donor, an aliquot of PBMCs went through flow cytometry to measure the percentages of naive CD45RAhigh/CD27high T cells. The receptor was derived from a woman of 80 years or more in good health. The rearrangement combines TRBV4-3 with TRBJ1-5; the D gene is perhaps TRBD1, from 5 matching bases. Source material: blood. The CDR3 protein is CASSQDNTGGQPQHF. The bases read TGCGCCAGCAGCCAAGATAATACAGGAGGACAGCCCCAGCATTTT.